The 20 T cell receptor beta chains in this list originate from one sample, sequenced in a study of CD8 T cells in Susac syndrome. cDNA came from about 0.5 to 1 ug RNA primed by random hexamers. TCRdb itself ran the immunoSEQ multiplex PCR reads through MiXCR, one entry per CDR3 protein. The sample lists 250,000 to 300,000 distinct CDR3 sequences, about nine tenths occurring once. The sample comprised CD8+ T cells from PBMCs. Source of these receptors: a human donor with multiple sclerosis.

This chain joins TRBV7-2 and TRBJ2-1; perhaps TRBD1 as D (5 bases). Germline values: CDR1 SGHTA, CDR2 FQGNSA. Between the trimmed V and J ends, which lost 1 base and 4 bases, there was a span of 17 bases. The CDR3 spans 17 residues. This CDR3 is CASSLGPRVSLYNEQFF. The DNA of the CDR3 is TGTGCCAGCAGCTTAGGACCCAGGGTGTCCCTATACAATGAGCAGTTCTTC.

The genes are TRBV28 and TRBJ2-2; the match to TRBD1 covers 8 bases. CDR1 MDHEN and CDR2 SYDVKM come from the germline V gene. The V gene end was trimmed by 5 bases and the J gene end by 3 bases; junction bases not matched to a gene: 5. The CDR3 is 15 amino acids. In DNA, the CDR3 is TGTGCCAGCAGTACCCAGGGGGCGGACACCGGGGAGCTGTTTTTT. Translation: CASSTQGADTGELFF.

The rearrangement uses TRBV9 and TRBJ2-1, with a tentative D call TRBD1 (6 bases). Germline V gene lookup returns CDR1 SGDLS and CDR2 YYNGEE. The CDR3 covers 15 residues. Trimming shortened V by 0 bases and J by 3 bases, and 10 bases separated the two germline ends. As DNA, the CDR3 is TGTGCCAGCAGCGTAGGTACAGGGATCTACAATGAGCAGTTCTTC. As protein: CASSVGTGIYNEQFF.

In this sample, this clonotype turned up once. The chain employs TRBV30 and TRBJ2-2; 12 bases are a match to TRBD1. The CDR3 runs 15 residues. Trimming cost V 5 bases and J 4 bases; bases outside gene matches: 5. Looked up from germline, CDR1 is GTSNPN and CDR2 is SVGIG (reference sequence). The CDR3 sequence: CAWDAGQGATGELFF. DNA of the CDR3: TGTGCCTGGGACGCGGGACAGGGGGCCACCGGGGAGCTGTTTTTT.

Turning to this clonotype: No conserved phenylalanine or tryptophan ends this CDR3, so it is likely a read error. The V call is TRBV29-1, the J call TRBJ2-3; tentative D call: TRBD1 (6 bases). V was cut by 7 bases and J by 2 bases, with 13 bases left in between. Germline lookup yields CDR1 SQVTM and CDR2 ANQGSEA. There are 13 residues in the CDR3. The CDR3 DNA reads TGCAGCGCCGAGGGGGAAAACACAGATACGCAGTATGTT. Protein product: CSAEGENTDTQYV.

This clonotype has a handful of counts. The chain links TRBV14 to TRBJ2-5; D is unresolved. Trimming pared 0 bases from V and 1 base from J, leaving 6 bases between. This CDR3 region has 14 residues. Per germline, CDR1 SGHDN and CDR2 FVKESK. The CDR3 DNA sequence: TGTGCCAGCAGCCAAGATGACTCCCAAGAGACCCAGTACTTC. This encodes CASSQDDSQETQYF.

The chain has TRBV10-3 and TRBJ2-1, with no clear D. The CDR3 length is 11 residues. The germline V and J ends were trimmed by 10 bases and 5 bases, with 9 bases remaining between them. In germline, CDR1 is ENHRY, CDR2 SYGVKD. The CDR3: CATSQDNEQFF. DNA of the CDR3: TGTGCCACGTCGCAGGACAATGAGCAGTTCTTC.

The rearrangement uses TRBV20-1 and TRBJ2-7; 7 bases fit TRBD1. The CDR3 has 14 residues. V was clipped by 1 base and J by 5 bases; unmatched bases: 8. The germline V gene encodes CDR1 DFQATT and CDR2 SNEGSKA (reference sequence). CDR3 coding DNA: TGCAGTGCTAGAGTCCAGGACAGGTTCCACGAGCAGTACTTC. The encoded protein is CSARVQDRFHEQYF.

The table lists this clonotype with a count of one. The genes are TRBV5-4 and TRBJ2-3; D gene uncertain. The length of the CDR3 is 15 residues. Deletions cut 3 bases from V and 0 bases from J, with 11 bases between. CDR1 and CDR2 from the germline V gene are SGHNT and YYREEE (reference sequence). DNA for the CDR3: TGTGCCAGCAGCTCTTACTACTCTAGCACAGATACGCAGTATTTT. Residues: CASSSYYSSTDTQYF.

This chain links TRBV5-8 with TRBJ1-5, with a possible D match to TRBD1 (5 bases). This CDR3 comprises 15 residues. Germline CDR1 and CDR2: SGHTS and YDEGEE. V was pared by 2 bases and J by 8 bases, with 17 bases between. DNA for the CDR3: TGTGCCAGCAGCTTCCAGGTAGGGGATTGGGAGCCCCAGCATTTT. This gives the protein CASSFQVGDWEPQHF. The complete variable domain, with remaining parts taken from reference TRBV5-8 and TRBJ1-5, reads EAGVTQSPTHLIKTRGQQATLRCSPISGHTSVYWYQQALGLGLQFLLWYDEGEERNRGNFPPRFSGRQFPNYSSELNVNALELEDSALYLCASSFQVGDWEPQHFGDGTRLSIL.

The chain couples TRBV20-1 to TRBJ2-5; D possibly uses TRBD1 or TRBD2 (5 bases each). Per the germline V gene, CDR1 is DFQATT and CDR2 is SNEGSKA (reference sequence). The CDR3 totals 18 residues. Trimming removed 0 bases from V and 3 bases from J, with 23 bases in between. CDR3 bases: TGCAGTGCTAGAGATCCCTCTTTGAGCCGGGGCAGTGAAGAGACCCAGTACTTC. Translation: CSARDPSLSRGSEETQYF.

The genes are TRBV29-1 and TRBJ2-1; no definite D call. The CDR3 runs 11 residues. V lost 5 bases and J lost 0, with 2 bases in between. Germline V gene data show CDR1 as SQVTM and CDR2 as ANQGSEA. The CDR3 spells CSVTSYNEQFF. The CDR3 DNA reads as TGCAGCGTTACCTCCTACAATGAGCAGTTCTTC.

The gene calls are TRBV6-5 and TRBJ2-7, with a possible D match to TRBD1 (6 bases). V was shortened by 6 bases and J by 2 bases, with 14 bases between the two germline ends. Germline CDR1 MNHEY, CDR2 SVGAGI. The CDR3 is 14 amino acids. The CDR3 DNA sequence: TGTGCCAGCAGCCAGGGGAACGGTGCCTACGAGCAGTACTTC. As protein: CASSQGNGAYEQYF.

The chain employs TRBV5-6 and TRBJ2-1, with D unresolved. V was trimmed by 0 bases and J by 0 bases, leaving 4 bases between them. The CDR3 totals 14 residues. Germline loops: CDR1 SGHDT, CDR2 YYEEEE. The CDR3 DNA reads TGTGCCAGCAGCTTGGAACGCTCCTACAATGAGCAGTTCTTC. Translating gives CASSLERSYNEQFF.

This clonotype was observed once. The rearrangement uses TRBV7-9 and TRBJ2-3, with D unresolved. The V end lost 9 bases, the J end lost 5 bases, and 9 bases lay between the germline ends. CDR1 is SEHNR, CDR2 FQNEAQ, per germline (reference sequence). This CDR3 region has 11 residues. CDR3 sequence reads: CASLYEDTQYF. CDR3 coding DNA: TGTGCCAGTCTTTATGAAGATACGCAGTATTTT.

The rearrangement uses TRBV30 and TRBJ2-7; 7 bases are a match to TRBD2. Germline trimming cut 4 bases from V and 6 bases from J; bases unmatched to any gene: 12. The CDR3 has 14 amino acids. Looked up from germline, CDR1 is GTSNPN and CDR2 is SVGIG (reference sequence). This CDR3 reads CAWKDPTSTVEQYF. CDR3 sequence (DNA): TGTGCCTGGAAAGACCCGACTAGCACTGTCGAGCAGTACTTC.

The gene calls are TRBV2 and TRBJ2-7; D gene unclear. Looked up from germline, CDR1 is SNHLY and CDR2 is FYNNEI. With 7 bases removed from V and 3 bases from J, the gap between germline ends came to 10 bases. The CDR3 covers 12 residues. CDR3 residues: CASTRTDYEQYF. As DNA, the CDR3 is TGTGCCAGCACTCGAACAGACTACGAGCAGTACTTC.

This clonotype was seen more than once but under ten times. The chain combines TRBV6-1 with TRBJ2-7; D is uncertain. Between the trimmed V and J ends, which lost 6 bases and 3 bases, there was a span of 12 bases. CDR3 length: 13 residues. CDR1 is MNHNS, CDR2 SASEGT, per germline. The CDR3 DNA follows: TGTGCCAGCAGGGGGTCCTCTGGCTACGAGCAGTACTTC. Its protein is CASRGSSGYEQYF.

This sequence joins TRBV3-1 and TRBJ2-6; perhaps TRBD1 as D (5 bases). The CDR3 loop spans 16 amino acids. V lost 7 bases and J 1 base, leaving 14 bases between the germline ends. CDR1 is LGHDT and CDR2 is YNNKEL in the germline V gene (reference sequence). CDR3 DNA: TGTGCCAGCACTCCAAGGTCAGGGTCTGGGGCCAACGTCCTGACTTTC. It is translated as CASTPRSGSGANVLTF.

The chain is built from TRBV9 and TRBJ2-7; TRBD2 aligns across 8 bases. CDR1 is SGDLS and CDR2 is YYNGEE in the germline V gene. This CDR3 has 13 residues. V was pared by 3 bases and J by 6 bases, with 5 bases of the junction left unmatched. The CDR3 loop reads CASSASGRGEQYF. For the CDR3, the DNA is TGTGCCAGCAGCGCAAGCGGGAGAGGCGAGCAGTACTTC.